This TCR beta chain was observed in a study of cytomegalovirus exposure and HLA in healthy donors. General observations from the study: Earlier results showed most TCR beta V segments being productive about 90% or about 30% of the time.

The V and J ends lost 1 base and 5 bases, in that order; junction bases with no gene match: 5. Germline V lookup: CDR1 SGHRS, CDR2 YFSETQ. The CDR3 totals 14 residues. About this clone: Its cognate antigen is unknown.

This PCR relied on a set of 60 Vbeta primers and 13 Jbeta primers. Sequencing was performed with immunoSEQ multiplex PCR; in TCRdb, only in-frame clones are kept and a portion is missing. Of about 37,000 clones listed, roughly 79% were seen once; the top ten hold about 10%. This TCR came from a woman in her 40s in good health and CMV-seronegative. The sequenced sample was PBMCs. This chain connects TRBV5-1 to TRBJ1-1; 7 nucleotides agree with TRBD1. The CDR3 region is CASSLSQGVTEAFF. The CDR3 nucleotides are TGCGCCAGCAGCTTGAGTCAGGGGGTTACTGAAGCTTTCTTT.